Each of the 10 T cell receptor beta chains below was sequenced from the same sample in a study of metastatic and nonmetastatic thyroid tumors. Thyroid surgery had not been preceded by any treatment in any patient. TCRdb reanalyzed the PCR reads with MiXCR. The sample shows roughly 24,000 clones, around a fifth of them seen only once. Sequencing was done on a sample of blood. These receptors all come from a male donor with papillary thyroid cancer or a benign thyroid nodule (not recorded which). Some clones in this sample may be carry-over from other donors' samples.

The J gene is TRBJ2-1, the V gene TRBV11-1; D is unclear. CDR3 length: 15 amino acids. The V gene's germline CDR1 is SGHAT and CDR2 FQDESV (reference sequence). Deletions cut 7 bases from V and 8 bases from J, with 21 bases between. CDR3: CASNFLSAVDDEQFF. CDR3 in DNA: TGTGCCAGCAACTTTCTCAGCGCCGTGGATGATGAGCAGTTCTTC.

This clone was seen repeatedly, ten times or more. The genes are TRBV4-3 and TRBJ2-1, with D unclear. Germline values: CDR1 LGHNA, CDR2 YSLEER. With 0 bases removed from V and 6 bases from J, the gap between germline ends came to 6 bases. This CDR3 comprises 13 residues. In nucleotides, the CDR3 is TGCGCCAGCAGCCAAGATCGGGCCAATGAGCAGTTCTTC. Translation gives CASSQDRANEQFF.

This clone appeared a few times. V usage is TRBV12-3 or TRBV12-4 and J usage is TRBJ1-1; D unresolved. The CDR3 covers 13 residues. The V and J ends lost 4 bases and 5 bases respectively, with 11 bases between them. In DNA, the CDR3 is TGTGCCAGCAGTTCGAGGGTGGGGACTGAAGCTTTCTTT. As protein: CASSSRVGTEAFF.

This clone was found many times. A much bigger clone sits one base away, suggesting this may be a read error. The chain links TRBV20-1 to TRBJ2-1; no clear D. The CDR3 has 17 amino acids. Germline assignment: CDR1 DFQATT and CDR2 SNEGSKA (reference sequence). DNA of the CDR3: TGCAGTGCTAGAGACCCTGCTTTAGGAGATTTTAACAATGTGCAGTTCTTC. Its protein is CSARDPALGDFNNVQFF.

Only a few counts were recorded for this clone. The chain joins TRBV6-1 to TRBJ2-5, with 11 bases identical to TRBD2. CDR1 and CDR2 from the germline V gene are MNHNS and SASEGT. The CDR3 runs to 15 residues. V was clipped by 1 base and J by 2 bases; unmatched bases: 0. CDR3 sequence: CASSEVAGGQETQYF. The CDR3 nucleotides are TGTGCCAGCAGTGAAGTAGCGGGAGGGCAAGAGACCCAGTACTTC.

This clone was seen only a few times. A much larger clone differs from this one at a single base, so this may be a read error. The J gene is TRBJ2-7, the V gene TRBV15; 8 bases agree with TRBD2. The CDR3 runs 15 residues. Germline V gives CDR1 LNHNV, CDR2 YYDKDF (reference sequence). The CDR3 region is CATRLGRDYSYKQYF. Written as DNA, the CDR3 is TGTGCCACCAGACTCGGGAGGGACTACTCCTACAAGCAGTACTTC.

A remark on this clone: A junction end diverges from the germline sequence, so it may reflect a read error. The J gene is TRBJ2-2, the V gene TRBV6-4; a weak D match, TRBD1 (6 bases). The CDR3 has 13 residues. Germline assignment: CDR1 MRHNA and CDR2 SNTAGT. CDR3 nucleotide sequence: TGTGGCAGCCGGGACACGAACGCCGGGGAGCTGTTTTTT. Its protein product is CGSRDTNAGELFF.

This clone was picked up many times. This sequence joins TRBV5-6 and TRBJ1-2; D possibly corresponds to TRBD1 (5 bases). The V gene's germline CDR1 is SGHDT and CDR2 YYEEEE. V was clipped by 1 base and J by 2 bases, with 9 bases between them. This CDR3 spans 14 amino acids. The CDR3 spells CASSLYGTNYGYTF. CDR3 in DNA: TGTGCCAGCAGCTTGTACGGGACCAACTATGGCTACACCTTC.

The rearrangement uses TRBV6-2 or TRBV6-3 and TRBJ2-7; 13 nucleotides line up with TRBD2. V lost 1 base to trimming and J lost 3 bases; unmatched junction nucleotides: 6. The germline CDR1 and CDR2 sequences are MNHEY and SVGEGT. The CDR3 is 17 residues long. The CDR3 coding sequence is TGTGCCAGCAGTTACTTACTAGCGGGAGGGAGTGGCTACGAGCAGTACTTC. Its translation: CASSYLLAGGSGYEQYF.

This clone was seen at least ten times. This sample includes further DNA sequences coding for the same CDR3. V gene TRBV4-3 combines with J gene TRBJ2-1, with D possibly matching TRBD1 (6 bases). Trimming left V 4 bases short and J 9 bases short, with 19 bases between. This CDR3 is 15 amino acids long. The germline V gene has CDR1 LGHNA and CDR2 YSLEER. This chain's CDR3 is CASSPGTLIQGEQFF. The CDR3 DNA is TGCGCCAGCAGCCCCGGAACTCTAATACAGGGTGAGCAGTTCTTC.